This T cell receptor beta chain was recorded in a study of cytomegalovirus exposure and HLA in healthy donors (dated by TCRdb to about 2017). In the study overall: An earlier analysis of around 600 of the donors reported about 290 Gb of sequence data and some 120 million unique TCR beta sequences from roughly 200 million T cells. An early release covering some 640 HLA-typed donors comprised about 320 gigabases of sequencing data and around 85 million unique TCR sequences. Among the roughly 400 genotyped donors, about 83% belonged to the genetic ancestry cluster associated with self-reported Caucasian donors. The study aimed to test whether cataloging public T cell receptors could reveal signatures of past pathogen exposure. The study used immunosequencing to profile the T cell repertoires of several hundred subjects and linked those repertoires to cytomegalovirus serostatus. In addition to the first cohort of 666 subjects, a separate validation cohort of approximately 130 different subjects was used. High-throughput TCR immunosequencing, statistical association of individual TCRs with disease status, and machine learning were combined to predict cytomegalovirus infection status. In a later analysis, previously published TCR beta repertoires from 670 or so donors were re-analyzed and high-resolution HLA genotyping was added so that TCR occurrence patterns could be studied. In the later analysis, no new phenotypic data were used to find candidate immune exposures; instead, reliance was placed on TCR beta sequences and their occurrence across donors. To decide whether each TCR beta V gene segment behaved as functional or pseudogenic, an earlier analysis of some 600 of the donors relied on high-throughput TCR beta sequencing. Alongside the repertoire data, information on donor age, sex, ethnicity and CMV serostatus was compiled. A later genetic analysis took genome-wide SNP genotypes for about three fifths of the roughly 700 donors and used that subset as a discovery cohort. All discovery cohort repertoires had been generated on a single sequencing platform. Both class I and class II loci were covered by HLA typing, at four-digit resolution. The number of typed donors differed by locus: about 620-640 for A, B, C, DRB1 and DQB1; 500 to 550 for DQA1; 606 for DPA1; and about 470 for DPB1. A handful of DR-DQ haplotypes were handled as single units for association and clustering because linkage in the cohort was strong. Among roughly 400 genotyped donors of the cohort, an average of approximately 240,000 unique TCR beta nucleotide sequences was sequenced per donor, of which roughly 17% were non-productive. Study-level results and caveats: The study gave a list of 150 to 200 TCR beta chains associated with cytomegalovirus. In this cohort, only TCR beta chains were sequenced, and detectable features were limited by the absence of alpha or paired-chain data. Strong co-occurrence of HLA alleles, especially DR and DQ, made assigning TCR associations to individual alleles difficult. The presence/absence analyses assumed that sequencing depth was roughly uniform across donors, and that assumption may not be true. The sequencing pipeline was judged likely to have produced a cluster of highly shared sequence variants as a technical artifact. Linkage disequilibrium might explain the correlated functional status among segregating V segments, but an unknown experimental factor could not be excluded. An association between a missense DCLRE1C variant and V-gene and J-gene trimming of TCR beta chains was found in a later genetic analysis and replicated in an independent cohort. Most CMV-associated TCR beta chains appeared to be HLA-restricted in a later analysis, and the HLA associations seemed to be driven largely by CMV exposure. Because the 87-base-pair reads could not distinguish some IMGT-functional V segments, including TRBV6-2 and TRBV6-3, those segments were excluded. Because HLA typing was unavailable for some donors at each locus, only the typed subset was used in association tests. According to a later analysis, TCR association rates differed among HLA loci, with DRB1 alleles showing the most associated TCRs and HLA-C alleles showing the fewest. Specific HLA alleles were associated with over 15,000 TCR beta sequences at a false discovery rate of 0.05 in a later analysis. The authors suggested that the approach could potentially be extended to other disease states and immunological phenotypes. Most TCR sequences were observed very rarely across donors, whereas some public TCRs were present in many individuals. Compared with the 666-donor mean, donors in an Asian-associated ancestry cluster had fewer N-insertions in productive TCRs, according to a later genetic analysis. A further reported finding was that TCR beta sequences accurately predicted the HLA-A and HLA-B alleles for most subjects in the first cohort. Compared with equally common non-associated chains, HLA-associated TCR beta chains in a later analysis were more clonally expanded and had lower generation probabilities. CMV serostatus was the only immune exposure information available for the cohort. Several of the top co-occurrence clusters appeared to be linked to parvovirus B19, influenza, CMV and Epstein-Barr virus, according to a later analysis. Approximately 16 rarely observed V segments, including chromosome 9 orphons, were excluded from the earlier analysis of several hundred of the donors because counts were too low. A few of the identified cytomegalovirus-associated TCR beta chains were confirmed in vitro to be specific for cytomegalovirus antigens. In both the original and validation cohorts, the classifier was reported to diagnose cytomegalovirus status with high specificity and sensitivity. An earlier analysis of around 540 of the donors showed that most TCR beta V segments appeared in productive rearrangements either about 87% or about 30% of the time, which broadly matched IMGT annotations.

Details on this clone: Its antigen is unknown. The record has no base qualities; no much larger clone is one base away.

In total, roughly 670 healthy bone marrow donors made up the cohort. All cohort members were sampled while nominally healthy, although unrecorded immune exposures were likely present. The donor tested CMV seronegative and was one of the 352 seronegative cohort members. A peripheral blood sample was provided by each donor, and peripheral blood mononuclear cells were used for TCR beta sequencing. The Qiagen DNeasy Blood Extraction Kit was used to extract genomic DNA from the blood cell samples. The library was made by the immunoSEQ multiplex PCR assay. For the multiplex PCR, a mixture combining 60 forward primers for TCR Vbeta segments and 13 reverse primers for TCR Jbeta segments was used. The CDR3 region of rearranged TCR beta genes was amplified from genomic DNA with a multiplex PCR assay. On the Illumina HiSeq System, the amplified TCR beta libraries were sequenced as 87-base-pair reads. In the authors' own workflow: Across the roughly 600 repertoires, a later analysis counted about 81 million unique TCR beta chains, 9 million to 14 million of which were shared by at least two donors. Raw reads were error-corrected and collapsed into unique sequences by a nearest-neighbor algorithm in which closely related sequences were merged to remove PCR and sequencing errors. Alignment of CDR3 sequences to IMGT reference sequences was used to assign V, D and J gene segments. For a sequence to be retained, at least a six-nucleotide match to both a V gene segment and a J gene segment was required. A rearrangement was called productive if the CDR3 had no stop codons and remained in frame with V and J, and every other rearrangement was called non-productive. CDR3 was defined according to IMGT convention as the region running from the second conserved V-encoded cysteine to the conserved J-encoded phenylalanine. The earlier analysis of about 590 of the donors excluded sequences that lacked an unambiguous match to a single V gene segment. In an earlier analysis of about 590 of the donors, a V segment was called functional when productive rearrangements were above 56.7%, and segregating when the standard deviation between donors exceeded 5%. To diagnose cytomegalovirus status from the catalog of TCR beta chain sequences, a statistical classification framework was built. V and J gene assignment, in a later analysis, came from comparing TCR nucleotide sequences with IMGT/GENE-DB human TR gene sequences. In a later analysis, CDR3 sequences and most-parsimonious VDJ recombination scenarios were assigned using the TCRdist pipeline. A later analysis defined each TCR beta chain by its CDR3 amino acid sequence plus V-gene family, and excluded reads lacking a unique V-gene family. To address suspected cross-contamination and a sequencing artifact, a later analysis removed approximately 590 highly shared, low-generation-probability nucleotide sequences. In a later analysis, a clonal expansion index was calculated for each public chain from normalized within-repertoire ranks of inferred template counts. In a later analysis, generation probabilities were computed using a VDJ recombination model fitted to out-of-frame rearrangements, and the results were checked against IGoR. Hypergeometric tests were used in a later analysis to score TCR-TCR, TCR-HLA and TCR-CMV co-occurrence, with a repertoire-size bias correction applied to the TCR pairs. False discovery rates were estimated in a later analysis by permuting HLA or CMV assignments 20 times. In a later analysis, co-occurring TCRs were grouped with DBSCAN, and TCRdist sequence similarity was added when clustering was performed within HLA-allele-positive subsets. Repertoires with fewer than 30,000 or more than 120,000 public chains were left out of co-occurrence clustering, as were a few repertoires with anomalous nucleotide sharing. TCRdb obtained this table from immuneACCESS and retained in-frame rearrangements with V and J assigned. These tables miss some clones; where compared with another copy, unresolved V genes account for less than half of the shortfall, and the remainder is unexplained. V, J and clone size derive from that table, while D and trimming were established from the DNA sequence. In this sample the table shows roughly 130,000 clones, 84% of which occur a single time. The top ten clonotypes cover 2% to 3% of the sample.

CDR1 and CDR2 were assigned from the germline V gene as SQVTM and ANQGSEA. Unmatched junction bases come to 7, with V trimmed by 3 bases and J by 6 bases. There are 13 amino acids in the CDR3, from cysteine to phenylalanine inclusive. Only the CDR3 DNA is retained, 39 bases long and in frame from the first base. The clonotype was recovered from a man aged 50 to 59 in good health and CMV-seronegative. Here the chain combines TRBV29-1 and TRBJ1-2, with 7 middle bases fitting TRBD1. What was sequenced was PBMCs. The CDR3 has the sequence CSVELDRVNGYTF. The DNA sequence is TGCAGCGTTGAGCTAGACAGGGTGAATGGCTACACCTTC.